This T cell receptor (beta chain) is from a study of blood T cell repertoires in COVID-19 (dated by TCRdb to the early 2020s). About the investigation overall: The collaborator samples originated in the United States, Italy and Spain and spanned the acute and convalescent phases of COVID-19. Subjects who had been exposed to COVID-19, were actively infected with it, or had recovered from it provided the deeply sampled blood TCRbeta repertoires that made up the dataset. The repertoires were released in a freely available public database intended as a resource for research on the immune response to SARS-CoV-2. Where available, HLA class I and class II types were obtained from metadata supplied by the sample provider rather than from assay-based typing. The material from the prospective study consisted of cDNA or gDNA derived from T cells, B-cell-depleted T cells, or PBMCs. Nearly every sample came with metadata listing a de-identified subject ID, COVID-19 status, age in years and sex. Samples were obtained from the ongoing ImmuneRACE study (first 160 participants) and from 1,200 or so subjects provided by 6 global collaborators. What the study reported, not specific to this receptor: Clinical and demographic metadata were provided uncurated, with the amount varying by source and participant.

A note on this clone: The specificity of this receptor is unknown. Base qualities are missing; no much larger clone stands one base away.

V is pared back by 2 bases and J by 8 bases, with 12 bases lying between the germline termini. The CDR3 spans 13 residues, from the cysteine through the phenylalanine. Left in the record is the CDR3 DNA by itself, 39 bases read in frame from the first base. Per the germline V gene, MDHEN is the CDR1 and SYDVKM is the CDR2. Collaborating institutions collected whole blood in K2EDTA tubes following their own protocols. Collaborator samples were shipped for TCRbeta analysis as frozen whole blood, isolated PBMCs, or DNA extracted from either sample type. TCRbeta CDR3 regions were amplified from genomic DNA by means of the immunoSEQ Assay, a bias-controlled multiplex PCR. The study's own analysis went as follows. Nucleated cell counts per sample were estimated from amplification of reference gene primers within the assay. To quantify the absolute abundance of each unique TCRbeta CDR3 rearrangement, sequence reads were collapsed and filtered. For each sample, productive Simpson clonality was calculated as the square root of Simpson's diversity index across productive rearrangements. In its TCRdb copy, this immuneACCESS table keeps in-frame sequences only and misses some clones. Where compared with another copy, unresolved V genes explain less than half of these, and the others have no known cause. V, J and clone size are taken as reported in that table, and D and trimming were inferred from the DNA itself. This sample is represented by about 180,000 clones; about 90% of them were singletons. Of the sample, around 21% falls within the top ten clones.

The receptor chain draws on TRBV28 and TRBJ1-1, with a weak D call of TRBD1 (6 bases match). This clonotype was obtained from a man in his 70s with active or convalescent COVID-19. The sequenced material came from peripheral blood. The DNA reads TGTGCCAGCAGTTTAAACAGGGCTGCCGAAGCTTTCTTT. It specifies CASSLNRAAEAFF.